This TCR beta chain came from a study of cytomegalovirus exposure and HLA in healthy donors. Study information: Drawn from HLA-typed donors, 80 million to 100 million unique TCRs were held in an early data release.

It was with 60 Vbeta and 13 Jbeta primers that the PCR ran. Libraries were prepared by immunoSEQ multiplex PCR; TCRdb keeps only in-frame clonotypes and omits some of them. The data hold about 90,000 clones, with roughly 79% observed a single time. A word on this clone: Its antigen is still unknown.

Trimming shortened V by 1 base and J by 3 bases, and 10 bases separated the two germline ends. Germline-derived CDR1 and CDR2 are KGHSY and FQNENV. The CDR3 length is 15 residues. Overall study findings and caveats: Most TCR sequences showed up rarely, but some public TCRs showed up in many donors. Roughly even sequencing depth across donors was the assumption behind the presence/absence analyses.

The clonotype was recovered from a man aged 30 to 45 in good health and CMV-seronegative. The sequenced sample was PBMCs. This chain joins TRBV16 and TRBJ1-5; D not resolved. The CDR3 DNA reads TGTGCCAGCAGCCAATTGGGCCCTTCCAATCAGCCCCAGCATTTT. It specifies CASSQLGPSNQPQHF.